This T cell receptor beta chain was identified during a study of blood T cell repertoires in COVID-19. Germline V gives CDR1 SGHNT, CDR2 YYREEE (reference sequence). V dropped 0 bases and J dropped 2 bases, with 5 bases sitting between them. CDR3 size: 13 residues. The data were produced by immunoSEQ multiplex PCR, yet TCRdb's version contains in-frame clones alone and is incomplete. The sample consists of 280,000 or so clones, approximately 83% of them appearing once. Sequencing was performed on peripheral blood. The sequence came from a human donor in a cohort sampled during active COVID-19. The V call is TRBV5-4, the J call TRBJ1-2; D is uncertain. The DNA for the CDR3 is TGTGCCAGCAGCTTGGACTCAAACTATGGCTACACCTTC. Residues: CASSLDSNYGYTF.